The clone carrying this T cell receptor beta chain was observed a few times. This entry comes from a study of CD8+CD57+ T cells in acquired aplastic anemia. Study-level information: Isolated CD4+ and CD8+ cells, once sorted, yielded DNA averaging roughly 3.2 ug.

Patients selected for sequencing had displayed CD8+CD57+ cell expansion by flow cytometry. CDR3 and TCR beta VDJ profiling relied on genomic DNA as the template. TCRdb reprocessed the reads via MiXCR and lists one record per CDR3 protein. The data show about 470,000 distinct CDR3 sequences, over 25% seen once. The sample consisted of sorted CD4+, CD8+, or CD8+CD57+ T cells (not recorded which) from PBMCs. The clonotype was recovered from a human donor with aplastic anemia.

In DNA form, the CDR3 reads TGTGCCGGGCCGGGACACCGAACCGGGGAGCTGTTTTTT. It codes for CAGPGHRTGELFF. The chain combines TRBV7-9 with TRBJ2-2, with D possibly TRBD1 on 6 matching bases. The V end was cut by 11 bases, the J end by 5 bases, with 15 bases between. The CDR3 is made up of 13 amino acids. Germline V lookup: CDR1 SEHNR, CDR2 FQNEAQ (reference sequence).